The 31 T cell receptor beta chains below come from one sample, sequenced in a study of regulatory T cells in long-lasting Graves disease. Time point meaning: persistent/refractory GD, antithyroid drugs over 5 years with positive TRAb. TCR sequences were obtained from RNA taken from PBMCs. Building of the TCR beta libraries involved iRepertoire HTBI primers and Arm-PCR of CDR3 regions. TCRdb redid the calling of the multiplex PCR reads with MiXCR, one entry per CDR3 protein. In the table there are about 660,000 distinct CDR3 sequences, roughly 30% of which are singletons. The material sequenced was peripheral blood mononuclear cells (PBMCs), taken when the disease was refractory, from a patient treated with antithyroid drugs. These receptors were collected from a female donor with Graves disease.

This clonotype has just a few counts. The CDR3 DNA reads TGTGCCAGCAGCCAATCATCCTCTGGGGCCAACGTCCTGACTTTC. Translating gives CASSQSSSGANVLTF. The chain employs TRBV3-1 and TRBJ2-6; D is uncertain. CDR3 length equals 15 residues. The V gene's germline CDR1 is LGHDT and CDR2 YNNKEL (reference sequence). V lost 2 bases and J 0 bases, leaving 5 bases between the germline ends.

This clonotype was found a few times. The CDR3 spells CASSPDGDEQYF. For the CDR3, the DNA is TGCGCCAGCAGCCCGGACGGGGACGAGCAGTACTTC. The chain links TRBV5-1 to TRBJ2-7; D may be TRBD2 (5 bases). This CDR3 contains 12 residues. V was cut by 4 bases and J by 5 bases, with 10 bases left in between. Germline V gives CDR1 SGHRS, CDR2 YFSETQ.

This clonotype has just a few counts. As the CDR3 is not closed by the conserved phenylalanine or tryptophan, this likely results from a read error. The DNA is left out, because the CDR3 cannot be placed on it with certainty; the CDR3 is given as TCRdb lists it. V gene TRBV7-4 combines with J gene TRBJ2-5; TRBD2 reflects the table's D call only, with no check against the DNA. CDR1 is SGHVT, CDR2 SQSDAQ, per germline. Including both end residues, the CDR3 is 9 amino acids long. CDR3 residues: CASSLEHGP.

This clonotype was seen many times. The V and J genes are TRBV2 and TRBJ2-1, with 11 bases fitting TRBD1. CDR3 size: 14 residues. Per germline, CDR1 SNHLY and CDR2 FYNNEI. Trimming at V came to 6 bases and at J to 7 bases, leaving 5 bases not matched to a gene. The chain's CDR3 is CASRRGQGANEQFF. The CDR3 region has the DNA TGTGCCAGCAGAAGAGGACAGGGGGCTAATGAGCAGTTCTTC.

This clonotype was detected only a few times. This chain joins TRBV2 and TRBJ1-5; D call uncertain. Germline CDR1 and CDR2: SNHLY and FYNNEI. The V and J ends lost 4 bases and 1 base respectively, with 8 bases between them. This CDR3 is built from 14 residues. The CDR3 nucleotides are TGTGCCAGCAGTGCCGGACGAAGCAATCAGCCCCAGCATTTT. Amino acids: CASSAGRSNQPQHF.

The chain links TRBV6-4 to TRBJ2-1; TRBD2 might be the D (7 bases). The V end was cut by 5 bases, the J end by 3 bases, with 23 bases between. The CDR3 runs to 18 residues. Germline CDR1 is MRHNA and CDR2 is SNTAGT. The CDR3 DNA follows: TGTGCCAGCAGTTCCCCCGGGGGGCTAGCGGAGAACTACAATGAGCAGTTCTTC. It yields the protein CASSSPGGLAENYNEQFF.

There are many counts of this clonotype. V and J are TRBV19 and TRBJ2-7; D is uncertain. This CDR3 spans 16 amino acids. Trimming removed 4 bases at V and 4 bases at J, with 20 bases between. Germline V gene lookup returns CDR1 LNHDA and CDR2 SQIVND (reference sequence). The CDR3 sequence: CASSNLRPPGVYEQYF. Here the CDR3 DNA reads TGTGCCAGTAGTAACCTGAGACCGCCTGGGGTTTACGAGCAGTACTTC.

This clonotype appeared a few times. The CDR3 loop reads CASSPHLRSDYGYTF. The CDR3 coding sequence is TGTGCCAGCAGTCCCCACCTCCGGTCGGACTATGGCTACACCTTC. The chain links TRBV3-1 to TRBJ1-2, with D unclear. This CDR3 is 15 amino acids long. CDR1 and CDR2 (germline): LGHDT, YNNKEL (reference sequence). Trimming stripped 6 bases from V and 3 bases from J, with 17 bases between.

This rearrangement joins TRBV13 to TRBJ1-1; no reliable D call. The length of the CDR3 is 15 residues. V gave up 1 base and J gave up 6 bases, with 15 bases separating them. Germline V gene sequence: CDR1 PRHDT, CDR2 FYEKMQ (reference sequence). The CDR3: CASSLAQGSVPEAFF. CDR3 in DNA: TGTGCCAGCAGCTTAGCCCAAGGTTCCGTTCCTGAAGCTTTCTTT.

Many counts were recorded for this clonotype. The V gene is TRBV7-2, the J gene TRBJ1-1; 7 bases fit TRBD1. The CDR3 contains 14 residues. Unmatched junction bases numbered 9, after V lost 6 bases and J lost 5 bases. Germline V gives CDR1 SGHTA, CDR2 FQGNSA. The CDR3 sequence: CASSPRTGRTEAFF. The CDR3 DNA reads as TGTGCCAGCAGTCCACGGACAGGAAGGACTGAAGCTTTCTTT.

On this clonotype itself: A much larger clone lies a single base off, so this may be a read error. The chain couples TRBV28 to TRBJ1-1; D is ambiguous. V gave up 5 bases and J gave up 6 bases, with 10 bases separating them. Germline V gene data show CDR1 as MDHEN and CDR2 as SYDVKM. The CDR3 sequence is 12 residues long. For the CDR3, the DNA is TGTGCCAGCAGTGAAGATGAACCTGAAGCTTTCTTT. It encodes CASSEDEPEAFF.

This clonotype was recorded a few times. V and J are TRBV5-1 and TRBJ2-7, with D possibly matching TRBD1 (6 bases). Germline V gene lookup returns CDR1 SGHRS and CDR2 YFSETQ. V lost 4 bases and J 3 bases, leaving 17 bases between the germline ends. CDR3 size: 15 residues. Here the CDR3 reads CASSQNTLDSYEQYF. CDR3 sequence (DNA): TGCGCCAGCAGCCAAAACACACTGGACAGCTACGAGCAGTACTTC.

The CDR3 spells CASSLGSFYGYTF. The CDR3 DNA is TGTGCCAGCAGCTTAGGCTCTTTTTATGGCTACACCTTC. The V gene is TRBV7-2, the J gene TRBJ1-2, with D unresolved. Trimming removed 1 base from V and 5 bases from J, with 8 bases in between. The CDR3 contains 13 residues. Germline V CDR1 and CDR2: SGHTA, FQGNSA.

This clonotype was seen a handful of times. The chain recombines TRBV27 with TRBJ2-7; D gene ambiguous. V gave up 0 bases and J gave up 4 bases, with 16 bases separating them. There are 16 residues in the CDR3. Germline CDR1 is MNHEY and CDR2 is SMNVEV (reference sequence). DNA of the CDR3: TGTGCCAGCAGTTTATCCATCGGCCAAGGGATATACGAGCAGTACTTC. Encoded protein: CASSLSIGQGIYEQYF.

This clonotype appeared a few times. The rearrangement links TRBV5-5 to TRBJ2-4, with D perhaps matching TRBD2 (6 bases). Trimming shortened V by 5 bases and J by 6 bases, and 12 bases separated the two germline ends. The CDR3 totals 13 residues. Germline lookup yields CDR1 SGHKS and CDR2 YYEKEE (reference sequence). CDR3 protein: CASRQQAGNIQYF. CDR3 sequence (DNA): TGTGCCAGCAGACAACAAGCGGGAAACATTCAGTACTTC. The full variable domain, with the rest looked up from reference TRBV5-5 and TRBJ2-4, is DAGVTQSPTHLIKTRGQQVTLRCSPISGHKSVSWYQQVLGQGPQFIFQYYEKEERGRGNFPDRFSARQFPNYSSELNVNALLLGDSALYLCASRQQAGNIQYFGAGTRLSVL.

V is TRBV5-1 and J is TRBJ1-1; 9 bases are shared with TRBD1. CDR1 SGHRS and CDR2 YFSETQ come from the germline V gene. V was clipped by 5 bases and J by 7 bases; unmatched bases: 9. This CDR3 has 14 residues. The CDR3 sequence is CASRHDRGRDEAFF. The CDR3, as DNA: TGCGCCAGCAGACACGACAGGGGGAGAGATGAAGCTTTCTTT.

This clonotype was detected only a few times. The V call is TRBV27, the J call TRBJ1-6; D ambiguous. The V gene's germline CDR1 is MNHEY and CDR2 SMNVEV (reference sequence). This CDR3 contains 15 residues. The V end lost 6 bases, the J end lost 10 bases, and 19 bases lay between the germline ends. The CDR3 loop reads CASRPAGPGASPLHF. In nucleotides, the CDR3 is TGTGCCAGCAGGCCTGCCGGCCCCGGTGCCTCACCCCTCCACTTT.

The chain links TRBV5-6 to TRBJ1-2; 9 positions match TRBD1. Trimming cost V 4 bases and J 5 bases; bases outside gene matches: 12. This CDR3 contains 16 residues. CDR1 is SGHDT, CDR2 YYEEEE, per germline. In nucleotides, the CDR3 is TGTGCCAGCAGCCACAACCCCGGGACAGGGAAGTATGGCTACACCTTC. It encodes CASSHNPGTGKYGYTF. The whole variable domain, filled in from reference TRBV5-6 and TRBJ1-2, reads DAGVTQSPTHLIKTRGQQVTLRCSPKSGHDTVSWYQQALGQGPQFIFQYYEEEERQRGNFPDRFSGHQFPNYSSELNVNALLLGDSALYLCASSHNPGTGKYGYTFGSGTRLTVV.

This clonotype was recorded at least ten times. The CDR3 spells CASNEQGRTEAFF. The CDR3 bases are TGTGCCAGCAATGAGCAGGGGCGAACTGAAGCTTTCTTT. This chain joins TRBV2 and TRBJ1-1; tentative D call: TRBD1 (6 bases). V was pared by 7 bases and J by 5 bases, with 14 bases between. The CDR3 runs 13 residues. The germline V gene encodes CDR1 SNHLY and CDR2 FYNNEI.

V and J are TRBV20-1 and TRBJ1-6; TRBD1 matches 7 bases. Germline assignment: CDR1 DFQATT and CDR2 SNEGSKA (reference sequence). J was trimmed by 0 bases and V by 6 bases; bases with no gene match: 8. This CDR3 spans 16 amino acids. DNA for the CDR3: TGCAGTGCGCCGTTGGACAGGAGCTCCTATAATTCACCCCTCCACTTT. Its protein product is CSAPLDRSSYNSPLHF.

This clonotype was picked up many times. The chain employs TRBV25-1 and TRBJ1-6; D is unclear. The CDR3 runs to 14 residues. V was trimmed by 2 bases and J by 7 bases, leaving 9 bases between them. CDR1 is MGHDK, CDR2 SYGVNS, per germline. CDR3 in amino acids: CASSELSANSPLHF. The CDR3 bases are TGTGCCAGCAGTGAACTGTCAGCCAATTCACCCCTCCACTTT. The whole variable domain, remainder taken from reference TRBV25-1 and TRBJ1-6, is EADIYQTPRYLVIGTGKKITLECSQTMGHDKMYWYQQDPGMELHLIHYSYGVNSTEKGDLSSESTVSRIRTEHFPLTLESARPSHTSQYLCASSELSANSPLHFGNGTRLTVT.

V and J are TRBV14 and TRBJ2-2; no reliable D call. This CDR3 comprises 14 residues. Germline values: CDR1 SGHDN, CDR2 FVKESK. Trimming removed 7 bases at V and 7 bases at J, with 16 bases between. The CDR3 reads CASMRSLSNGELFF. For the CDR3, the DNA is TGTGCCAGCATGAGGAGTCTATCCAACGGGGAGCTGTTTTTT. The full variable domain, with the rest looked up from reference TRBV14 and TRBJ2-2, is EAGVTQFPSHSVIEKGQTVTLRCDPISGHDNLYWYRRVMGKEIKFLLHFVKESKQDESGMPNNRFLAERTGGTYSTLKVQPAELEDSGVYFCASMRSLSNGELFFGEGSRLTVL.

This clonotype was picked up a small number of times. The J gene is TRBJ1-5, the V gene TRBV12-3 or TRBV12-4, with D tentatively TRBD1 (5 bases). This CDR3 spans 13 amino acids. V dropped 6 bases and J dropped 7 bases, with 13 bases sitting between them. DNA of the CDR3: TGTGCCAGCAGCCCCGGGTGGGACCAGCCCCAGCATTTT. Its protein is CASSPGWDQPQHF.

This clonotype was detected a few times. CDR3 bases: TGTGCCTGGAGTGTCACAACGGGCAGCTATGGCTACACCTTC. Translated, it gives CAWSVTTGSYGYTF. The V gene is TRBV30, the J gene TRBJ1-2; no firm D call. Germline V gene data show CDR1 as GTSNPN and CDR2 as SVGIG (reference sequence). Trimming stripped 0 bases from V and 4 bases from J, with 12 bases between. The CDR3 is 14 residues long.

This clonotype was counted only a few times. V is TRBV29-1 and J is TRBJ1-1, with TRBD1 identical over 9 bases. The CDR3 sequence is 13 residues long. V lost 8 bases to trimming and J lost 0 bases; unmatched junction nucleotides: 4. CDR1 SQVTM and CDR2 ANQGSEA come from the germline V gene. DNA of the CDR3: TGCAGCACCCGGGACAGGGTGAACACTGAAGCTTTCTTT. Its protein is CSTRDRVNTEAFF. Full variable domain (outside the CDR3, taken from reference TRBV29-1 and TRBJ1-1): SAVISQKPSRDICQRGTSLTIQCQVDSQVTMMFWYRQQPGQSLTLIATANQGSEATYESGFVIDKFPISRPNLTFSTLTVSNMSPEDSSIYLCSTRDRVNTEAFFGQGTRLTVV.

The V gene is TRBV19, the J gene TRBJ1-2; 7 positions agree with TRBD1. The CDR3 extends over 16 amino acids. The V and J ends lost 6 bases and 2 bases, in that order; junction bases with no gene match: 12. CDR1 is LNHDA and CDR2 is SQIVND in the germline V gene (reference sequence). CDR3 in DNA: TGTGCCAGTAGCCCTCGTGGGGACAGAGCAAACTATGGCTACACCTTC. As protein: CASSPRGDRANYGYTF.

The chain combines TRBV5-4 with TRBJ2-7; a possible D gene is TRBD2 (6 bases). Looked up from germline, CDR1 is SGHNT and CDR2 is YYREEE (reference sequence). This CDR3 has 15 amino acids. V lost 7 bases to trimming and J lost 0 bases, with 17 bases between them. CDR3 in amino acids: CASRRGGGNSYEQYF. CDR3 DNA: TGTGCCAGCCGCCGGGGTGGCGGGAACTCCTACGAGCAGTACTTC.

This clonotype has at least ten counts. The chain employs TRBV28 and TRBJ1-1; D is unclear. The CDR3 runs to 14 residues. Germline V gives CDR1 MDHEN, CDR2 SYDVKM. With 6 bases removed from V and 1 base from J, the gap between germline ends came to 12 bases. CDR3 DNA sequence: TGTGCCAGCAGCCCCCAGTCTCCGAACACTGAAGCTTTCTTT. It specifies CASSPQSPNTEAFF.

Details on this clonotype: The CDR3 end shows no conserved phenylalanine or tryptophan, and so a read error is likely. This chain uses TRBV28 with TRBJ1-2, with D uncertain. Germline CDR1 MDHEN, CDR2 SYDVKM. The CDR3 covers 13 residues. Trimming shortened V by 9 bases and J by 7 bases, and 18 bases separated the two germline ends. CDR3 in amino acids: CASSRTPPSGYTL. The CDR3 nucleotides are TGTGCCAGTAGTCGGACCCCACCGAGTGGCTACACCCTC.

This clonotype occurred many times. J is TRBJ2-2 and V is TRBV12-3 or TRBV12-4; 8 bases agree with TRBD1. J lost 7 bases, V lost 9 bases, and 10 bases had no gene match. This CDR3 contains 14 residues. In DNA, the CDR3 is TGTGCCAGTCGACCCGGACAGGGAATCGGGGAGCTGTTTTTT. Its protein is CASRPGQGIGELFF.

This clonotype has at least ten counts. This chain uses TRBV29-1 with TRBJ2-7; D is ambiguous. V was cut by 2 bases and J by 0 bases, with 17 bases left in between. Per the germline V gene, CDR1 is SQVTM and CDR2 is ANQGSEA. The CDR3 consists of 16 residues. The CDR3: CSVEHPSTTSSYEQYF. CDR3 nucleotides: TGCAGCGTTGAACACCCGAGCACGACCAGCTCCTACGAGCAGTACTTC.